This T cell receptor (beta chain) was observed in a study of early T cells in non-severe SARS-CoV-2 infection. For the study at large: Chains were not paired, and sequencing was done on bulk RNA from unsorted whole blood.

General study findings and limits: Comparison of clonotypes with VDJdb favored anti-spike CD8 responses while missing private and CD4 specificities.

Germline values: CDR1 SGHNT, CDR2 YENEEA. V was clipped by 5 bases and J by 0 bases, with 4 bases between them. The CDR3 loop spans 12 amino acids. Individual cDNA molecules were tagged with unique molecular identifiers. MiXCR was run by TCRdb on the 5' RACE reads, yielding one entry per CDR3 protein. The sample gives under 65,000 distinct CDR3 sequences, about 10% of which show up once; 9.1% is in the top ten. Details on this clonotype: Its antigen is unknown.

The sequence was collected from an adult who was a healthcare worker with PCR-confirmed SARS-CoV-2 infection or an uninfected control (not recorded which). This rearrangement joins TRBV11-3 to TRBJ1-1; D remains unclear. The sample consisted of whole blood. CDR3 sequence reads: CASSGMNTEAFF. The CDR3 DNA reads as TGTGCCAGCAGCGGCATGAACACTGAAGCTTTCTTT.